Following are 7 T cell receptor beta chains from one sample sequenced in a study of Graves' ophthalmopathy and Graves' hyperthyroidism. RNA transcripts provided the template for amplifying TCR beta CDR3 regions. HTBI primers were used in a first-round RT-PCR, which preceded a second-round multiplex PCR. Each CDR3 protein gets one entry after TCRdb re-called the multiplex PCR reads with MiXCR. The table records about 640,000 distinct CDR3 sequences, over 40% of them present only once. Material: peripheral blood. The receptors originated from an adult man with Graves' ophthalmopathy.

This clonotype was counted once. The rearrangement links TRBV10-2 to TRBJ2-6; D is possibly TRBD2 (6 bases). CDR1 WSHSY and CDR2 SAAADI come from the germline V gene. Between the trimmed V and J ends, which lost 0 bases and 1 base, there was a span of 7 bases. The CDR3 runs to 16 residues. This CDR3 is CASSESEGSGANVLTF. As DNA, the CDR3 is TGCGCCAGCAGTGAGTCGGAGGGATCTGGGGCCAACGTCCTGACTTTC.

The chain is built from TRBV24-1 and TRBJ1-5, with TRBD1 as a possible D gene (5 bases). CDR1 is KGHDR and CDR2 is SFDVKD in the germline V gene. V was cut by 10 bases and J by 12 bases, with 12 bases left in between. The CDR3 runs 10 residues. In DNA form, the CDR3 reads TGTGCCACGGCGGGACTCTTCCAGCATTTT. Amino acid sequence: CATAGLFQHF.

In nucleotides, the CDR3 is TGTGCCAGCAGCTTAGGGACGATGGGACAGGGCTACACCTTC. Amino acid sequence: CASSLGTMGQGYTF. The gene calls are TRBV7-2 and TRBJ1-2, with 7 bases lining up with TRBD1. The length of the CDR3 is 14 residues. The V segment lost 1 base and the J segment 8 bases; nucleotides outside the gene matches: 7. Germline CDR1 reads SGHTA; CDR2 reads FQGNSA.

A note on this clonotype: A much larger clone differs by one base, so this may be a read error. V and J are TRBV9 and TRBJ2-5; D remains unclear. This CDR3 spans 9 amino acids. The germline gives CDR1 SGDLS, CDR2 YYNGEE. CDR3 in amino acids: CAGVEIQYF. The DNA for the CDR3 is TGTGCCGGGGTGGAGATCCAGTACTTC.

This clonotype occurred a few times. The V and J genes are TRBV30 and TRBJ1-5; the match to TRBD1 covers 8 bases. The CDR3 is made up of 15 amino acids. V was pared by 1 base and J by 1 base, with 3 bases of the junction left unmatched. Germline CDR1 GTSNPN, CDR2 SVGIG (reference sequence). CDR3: CAWSDGQGSNQPQHF. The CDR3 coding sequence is TGTGCCTGGAGTGATGGACAGGGAAGCAATCAGCCCCAGCATTTT.

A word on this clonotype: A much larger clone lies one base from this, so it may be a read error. The CDR3 is CASSEPHRTGPQLTNEKLFF. As DNA, the CDR3 is TGCGCCAGCAGTGAGCCCCACCGGACAGGGCCCCAATTAACTAATGAAAAACTGTTTTTT. This chain uses TRBV10-2 with TRBJ1-4; 8 bases fit TRBD1. This CDR3 region has 20 residues. V shed 2 bases, J shed 1 base, and the junction held 15 bases outside the gene matches. Germline values: CDR1 WSHSY, CDR2 SAAADI.

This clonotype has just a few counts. CDR3: CASSIGRLEAFF. The CDR3 DNA reads TGTGCCAGCAGTATCGGGAGATTGGAAGCTTTCTTT. The chain recombines TRBV12-3 or TRBV12-4 with TRBJ1-1; unclear D gene. CDR3 length: 12 residues. V was trimmed by 5 bases and J by 8 bases, leaving 12 bases between them.